This T cell receptor (beta chain) was retrieved from a study of shared clonotypes between healthy human individuals. Across the study: Plates per donor: three CD4 naive, three CD4 memory, two CD8 naive, one CD8 memory.

TCRdb's copy holds only in-frame clones and misses some; the assay was immunoSEQ multiplex PCR. Here the sample spans roughly 2.1 million clones, 85% to 95% being singletons. Between the trimmed V and J ends, which lost 8 bases and 0 bases, there was a span of 14 bases. The CDR3 covers 14 residues. Germline lookup yields CDR1 MDHEN and CDR2 SYDVKM. Naive CD8 cells were CD45RO-negative, positively selected for CCR7, excluding terminally differentiated effector memory CD45RA+ cells. Sequenced material: naive CD8+ T cells from PBMCs. This sequence was found in a man aged 18 to 29 in good health. Some clones in this sample may be carry-over from other donors' samples. The chain couples TRBV28 to TRBJ2-7; D remains unclear. CDR3 DNA: TGTGCCAGCGTACCCGGGCAGCACTCCTACGAGCAGTACTTC. Amino acid sequence: CASVPGQHSYEQYF.